This is a list of T cell receptor beta chains from one sample in a study of T cell responses to AZD1222 COVID-19 vaccine. Clones were read by immunoSEQ multiplex PCR, and TCRdb kept only the in-frame ones, dropping some. The top ten hold approximately 1.2% of the sample, which has about 110,000 clones, over 75% seen once. This specimen was peripheral blood, taken on day 0 of AZD1222 vaccination. Receptors were obtained from an adult in good health. CDR3s include the opening cysteine and the closing phenylalanine or tryptophan. The order of the fields is V gene, CDR3 length, clone size, J gene, D gene, CDR3 DNA, CDR3 protein. D genes are given only for firm matches. For some rows the clone size is stated as once, few or many, or as a class when expanded; others skip it.

>TRBV18|13|.|TRBJ1-3|.
TGTGCCAGCTCACCATCAGAGGGAAACACCATATATTTT
CASSPSEGNTIYF
>TRBV3-1/TRBV3-2|16|.|TRBJ2-2|TRBD1
TGTGCCAGCAGCCAGGGCCGGACAGGTAACACCGGGGAGCTGTTTTTT
CASSQGRTGNTGELFF
>TRBV4-2|15|once|TRBJ1-1|TRBD1
TGTGCCAGCAGCCAACCTGACAGGGATGACACTGAAGCTTTCTTT
CASSQPDRDDTEAFF
>TRBV6-2/TRBV6-3|18|.|TRBJ2-7|TRBD2
TGTGCCAGCAGTCCCCGCGGGATCCGACTAGCGGGGGGCGGGGAGCAGTACTTC
CASSPRGIRLAGGGEQYF
>TRBV19|17|.|TRBJ1-6|TRBD1
TGTGCCAGTAGTCCCCGGGAGGAGCACCACAGGGGTTCACCCCTCCACTTT
CASSPREEHHRGSPLHF
>TRBV20-1|13|.|TRBJ2-7|.
TGCAGTGCTAGTAGTGGTTTCTCCTACGAGCAGTACTTC
CSASSGFSYEQYF
>TRBV29-1|14|.|TRBJ2-7|TRBD1
TGCAGCGTTCTCGACAGGGTTGAAATTTACGAGCAGTACTTC
CSVLDRVEIYEQYF
>TRBV3-1/TRBV3-2|15|.|TRBJ1-2|.
TGTGCCAGCAGCCTCCGGCAGCCTCTCAGGGATGGCTACACCTTC
CASSLRQPLRDGYTF
>TRBV6-6|12|.|TRBJ2-7|.
TGTGCCAGCAGTGCCTTCCGTGGGGAGCAGTACTTC
CASSAFRGEQYF
>TRBV27|14|once|TRBJ1-1|.
TGTGCCAGCAGCCTGGGGCTGGGGAACACTGAAGCTTTCTTT
CASSLGLGNTEAFF
>TRBV6-5|14|.|TRBJ1-3|.
TGTGCCAGCAGTATGGGAAGCTCTGGAAACACCATATATTTT
CASSMGSSGNTIYF
>TRBV3-1/TRBV3-2|13|.|TRBJ2-7|.
TGTGCCAGCAGCCAAATTCCGGACTACGAGCAGTACTTC
CASSQIPDYEQYF
>TRBV19|19|.|TRBJ1-4|.
TGTGCCAGTAGGGACTGGGGAGGGTCACGGCGGCTGGCTAATGAAAAACTGTTTTTT
CASRDWGGSRRLANEKLFF
>TRBV7-9|15|few|TRBJ1-6|TRBD1
TGTGCCAGCAGCCGGAGACAGGGAAATAATTCACCCCTCCACTTT
CASSRRQGNNSPLHF
>TRBV5-4|13|.|TRBJ1-1|.
TGTGCCAGCAGGGGACACCCGAACACTGAAGCTTTCTTT
CASRGHPNTEAFF
>TRBV5-1|12|.|TRBJ1-1|TRBD1
TGCGCCAGCAGCTGGACAGGCGCTGAAGCTTTCTTT
CASSWTGAEAFF
>TRBV3-1/TRBV3-2|15|.|TRBJ1-6|.
TGTGCCAGCAGAAATAGCCCCGTAGGAAATTCACCCCTCCACTTT
CASRNSPVGNSPLHF
>TRBV7-9|14|.|TRBJ1-5|.
TGTGCCAGCAGCCCCGTTGGGAGCAATCAGCCCCAGCATTTT
CASSPVGSNQPQHF
>TRBV29-1|11|.|TRBJ2-4|.
TGCAGCGCCCACTCAGAAAACATTCAGTACTTC
CSAHSENIQYF
>TRBV12-3/TRBV12-4|13|.|TRBJ1-6|TRBD1
TGTGCCAGCAGTTCCACAGGGGATTCACCCCTCCACTTT
CASSSTGDSPLHF
>TRBV15|13|.|TRBJ2-5|.
TGTGCCACCAGCAGGCCACCCAAAGAGACCCAGTACTTC
CATSRPPKETQYF
>TRBV7-2|15|few|TRBJ1-6|.
TGTGCCAGCAGCTTAGGGGGGATCTATAATTCACCCCTCCACTTT
CASSLGGIYNSPLHF
>TRBV5-4|15|few|TRBJ2-7|TRBD2
TGTGCCAGCAGCTTGGGGATTGGCGGGGGCTACGAGCAGTACTTC
CASSLGIGGGYEQYF
>TRBV19|12|.|TRBJ2-1|.
TGTGCCAGTAGTACTTTTGGGGATGAGCAGTTCTTC
CASSTFGDEQFF
>TRBV9|13|.|TRBJ1-1|.
TGTGCCAGCAGCGCCCGCCCGAACACTGAAGCTTTCTTT
CASSARPNTEAFF
>TRBV19|15|.|TRBJ1-1|.
TGTGCCAGTACCTCCCCGGGACGGGGGAACACTGAAGCTTTCTTT
CASTSPGRGNTEAFF
>TRBV18|13|.|TRBJ2-3|.
TGTGCCAGCTCACCGTGGGGATCAGATACGCAGTATTTT
CASSPWGSDTQYF
>TRBV27|14|.|TRBJ1-1|.
TGTGCCAGCAGTTTGGCCGGCAGTTTTAGTGAAGCTTTCTTT
CASSLAGSFSEAFF
>TRBV30|16|.|TRBJ2-3|TRBD1
TGTGCCTGGAGTACCTGGGACAGGGGGCGGTCAGATACGCAGTATTTT
CAWSTWDRGRSDTQYF
>TRBV6-5|15|.|TRBJ2-1|.
TGTGCCAGCACCATATACGGGCAGGGACGGAATGAGCAGTTCTTC
CASTIYGQGRNEQFF
>TRBV30|14|.|TRBJ1-2|.
TGTGCCTGGAGTTCGATGGGGGGAGGCTATGGCTACACCTTC
CAWSSMGGGYGYTF
>TRBV19|11|.|TRBJ1-1|.
TGTGCCAGTAGTACCGTCCTGGAAGCTTTCTTT
CASSTVLEAFF
>TRBV5-5|16|.|TRBJ2-1|.
TGTGCCAGCAGCTTGCTCCCGGGATCCGGTGTCGATGAGCAGTTCTTC
CASSLLPGSGVDEQFF
>TRBV7-9|16|.|TRBJ1-1|TRBD1
TGTGCCAGCAGACCCCTAGAGACAGGGCCGAACACTGAAGCTTTCTTT
CASRPLETGPNTEAFF
>TRBV18|15|.|TRBJ1-1|.
TGTGCCAGCTCCGACCGGGACATCTTAAAAAGAGGGGCTTTCTTT
CASSDRDILKRGAFF
>TRBV6-2/TRBV6-3|16|.|TRBJ1-1|.
TGTGCCAGCAGTTACTCGAAAGGCGGATTGAACACTGAAGCTTTCTTT
CASSYSKGGLNTEAFF
>TRBV29-1|13|.|TRBJ2-1|.
TGCAGCGTTGGATTCCTAGATCACAATGAGCAGTTCTTC
CSVGFLDHNEQFF
>TRBV10-3|14|.|TRBJ1-2|.
TGTGCCATCAGCGAGGAGCTCCGGACAGCCGACTACACCTTC
CAISEELRTADYTF
>TRBV15|17|.|TRBJ2-1|TRBD2
TGTGCCACCAGCAGAGATAAGCTAGCGGGGGGATACAATGAGCAGTTCTTC
CATSRDKLAGGYNEQFF
>TRBV5-1|15|.|TRBJ2-7|.
TGCGCCAGCAGCTTGGGGCCGGGCCTAACCTACGAGCAGTACTTC
CASSLGPGLTYEQYF
>TRBV18|15|.|TRBJ1-2|TRBD1
TGTGCCAGCTCACCATTACAGGGGACAAACTATGGCTACACCTTC
CASSPLQGTNYGYTF
>TRBV19|14|.|TRBJ1-1|.
TGTGCCAGTAGTATAGTCACGTCCGTGGCTGAAGCTTTCTTT
CASSIVTSVAEAFF
>TRBV19|11|.|TRBJ1-2|.
TGTGCCAGTGGTCAGGGGCATGGCTACACCTTC
CASGQGHGYTF
>TRBV29-1|13|.|TRBJ1-3|.
TGCAGCGCCGGCCTCCTCTCTGGAAACACCATATATTTT
CSAGLLSGNTIYF
>TRBV24-1|14|.|TRBJ1-2|.
TGTGCCACCAGTGACCGCTGGGGGAGGGACGGCTACACCTTC
CATSDRWGRDGYTF
>TRBV5-1|14|.|TRBJ2-5|TRBD1
TGCGCCAGCAGCGACAGGGGGCCATCCGAGACCCAGTACTTC
CASSDRGPSETQYF
>TRBV6-5|14|.|TRBJ2-1|TRBD1
TGTGCCAGCAGGAACCGACAGGGGGCGGATGAGCAGTTCTTC
CASRNRQGADEQFF
>TRBV18|14|.|TRBJ2-7|TRBD2
TGTGCCAGCTCCCTGGGACTAGGGGCCTACGAGCAGTACTTC
CASSLGLGAYEQYF
>TRBV6-1|15|once|TRBJ2-3|TRBD2
TGTGCCAGCAGTGAAACTAGCGGGGGGGCAGATACGCAGTATTTT
CASSETSGGADTQYF
>TRBV10-2|12|.|TRBJ1-5|.
TGCGCCAGCAGTGAGGTGCGCCGGCCCCAGCATTTT
CASSEVRRPQHF
>TRBV19|13|.|TRBJ2-4|.
TGTGCCAGTAGGGGTGTAGGTAAAAACATTCAGTACTTC
CASRGVGKNIQYF
>TRBV10-3|15|.|TRBJ1-5|.
TGTGCCATCAGTGAGTCGTCGGGGGGCCCTCAGCCCCAGCATTTT
CAISESSGGPQPQHF
>TRBV12-3/TRBV12-4|13|.|TRBJ2-7|.
TGTGCCAGCAGTTTCCGGGGTTCCTACGAGCAGTACTTC
CASSFRGSYEQYF
>TRBV5-4|12|once|TRBJ1-1|.
TGTGCCAGCAGCCGGACTGGGGCTGAAGCTTTCTTT
CASSRTGAEAFF